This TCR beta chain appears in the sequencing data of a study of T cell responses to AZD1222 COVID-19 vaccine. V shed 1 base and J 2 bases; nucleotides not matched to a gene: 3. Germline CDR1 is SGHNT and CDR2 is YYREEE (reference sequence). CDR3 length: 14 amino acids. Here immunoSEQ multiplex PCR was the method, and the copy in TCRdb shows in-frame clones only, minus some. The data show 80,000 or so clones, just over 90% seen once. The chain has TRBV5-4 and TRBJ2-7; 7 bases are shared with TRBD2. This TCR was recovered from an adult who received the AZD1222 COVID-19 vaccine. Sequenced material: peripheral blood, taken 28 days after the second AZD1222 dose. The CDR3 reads CASSLSGGAYEQYF. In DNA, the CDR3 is TGTGCCAGCAGCTTGTCGGGAGGCGCCTACGAGCAGTACTTC.